One and the same sample provided the 24 T cell receptor beta chains below, sequenced in a study of OX40 agonist ivuxolimab in advanced cancers. Method: immunoSEQ multiplex PCR; TCRdb's copy keeps in-frame clones and lacks some. The table has tens of thousands of clones, 85% to 90% seen once. The specimen was CD4+ or CD8+ T cells sorted from blood, collected in a trial of the OX40 agonist ivuxolimab. These receptors originate from an adult with an advanced solid tumor such as melanoma, head and neck, liver or kidney cancer.

The chain is built from TRBV10-3 and TRBJ1-6; D uncertain. Trimming removed 4 bases at V and 5 bases at J, with 9 bases between. The CDR3 runs to 14 residues. Germline V gene data show CDR1 as ENHRY and CDR2 as SYGVKD. CDR3 DNA: TGTGCCATCAGTGTGAGCGGAGATAATTCACCCCTCCACTTT. Amino acid sequence: CAISVSGDNSPLHF.

The chain uses TRBV6-5 and TRBJ2-7; TRBD2 matches 8 bases. The V gene end was trimmed by 10 bases and the J gene end by 7 bases; junction bases not matched to a gene: 9. The length of the CDR3 is 12 residues. The germline V gene encodes CDR1 MNHEY and CDR2 SVGAGI. The CDR3, as DNA: TGTGCCATTAGCGGGACCCTTGGGGAGCAGTACTTC. Its protein is CAISGTLGEQYF.

The V gene is TRBV7-9, the J gene TRBJ1-2; a weak D match, TRBD1 (5 bases). Germline V gene sequence: CDR1 SEHNR, CDR2 FQNEAQ (reference sequence). The CDR3 has 15 residues. Trimming cost V 5 bases and J 0 bases, with 13 bases left between them. This chain's CDR3 is CASSGSTDPNYGYTF. In nucleotides, the CDR3 is TGTGCCAGCAGCGGGTCGACAGACCCTAACTATGGCTACACCTTC.

The rearrangement joins TRBV7-3 to TRBJ2-3; TRBD2 matches at 14 bases. With V trimmed by 0 bases and J by 3 bases, 8 bases remained unmatched. The germline V gene has CDR1 SGHTA and CDR2 FQGTGA. This CDR3 spans 19 amino acids. CDR3 sequence: CASSLTPGLAGVFTDTQYF. The CDR3, as DNA: TGTGCCAGCAGCTTAACCCCGGGACTAGCGGGAGTCTTTACAGATACGCAGTATTTT.

This clone came up once. The chain couples TRBV19 to TRBJ2-5, with 8 bases identical to TRBD1. Per germline, CDR1 LNHDA and CDR2 SQIVND (reference sequence). The V segment lost 1 base and the J segment 7 bases; nucleotides outside the gene matches: 8. The CDR3 sequence is 15 residues long. For the CDR3, the DNA is TGTGCCAGTAGTATAGTCTCAGGGGGCCGGGGGACCCAGTACTTC. It codes for CASSIVSGGRGTQYF.

The V and J genes are TRBV5-4 and TRBJ1-5; no definite D call. CDR3 size: 13 residues. The V and J ends lost 0 bases and 5 bases respectively, with 6 bases between them. Germline V gives CDR1 SGHNT, CDR2 YYREEE (reference sequence). The CDR3 here is CASSLEADQPQHF. DNA of the CDR3: TGTGCCAGCAGCTTGGAGGCAGATCAGCCCCAGCATTTT.

V gene TRBV29-1 combines with J gene TRBJ2-7, with D unclear. Germline CDR1 reads SQVTM; CDR2 reads ANQGSEA. Deletions cut 3 bases from V and 11 bases from J, with 14 bases between. This CDR3 comprises 11 residues. Here the CDR3 reads CSVEAEKKKYF. DNA for the CDR3: TGCAGCGTTGAGGCGGAAAAGAAAAAGTACTTC.

This chain connects TRBV5-5 to TRBJ1-1; perhaps TRBD1 as D (5 bases). The germline V gene encodes CDR1 SGHKS and CDR2 YYEKEE (reference sequence). The CDR3 loop spans 15 amino acids. With 4 bases removed from V and 4 bases from J, the gap between germline ends came to 17 bases. This chain's CDR3 is CASSHLSAGGTEAFF. The CDR3, as DNA: TGTGCCAGCAGCCATTTAAGTGCGGGGGGCACTGAAGCTTTCTTT.

The CDR3 coding sequence is TGTGCCAGTACTAGGGGACAGGGAACGAATGGCGGGGAGCTGTTTTTT. This translates into CASTRGQGTNGGELFF. This chain links TRBV19 with TRBJ2-2; 9 nucleotides match TRBD1. V shed 7 bases, J shed 7 bases, and the junction held 13 bases outside the gene matches. From germline, CDR1 is LNHDA and CDR2 SQIVND (reference sequence). The CDR3 consists of 16 residues.

This clone was observed a few times. The genes are TRBV4-3 and TRBJ2-1, with 12 bases identical to TRBD2. CDR1 is LGHNA, CDR2 YSLEER, per germline. Trimming removed 0 bases from V and 7 bases from J; junction bases left unmatched: 22. This CDR3 is built from 22 residues. As DNA, the CDR3 is TGCGCCAGCAGCCAAGATCCGGCGGGCCAACTCGGGACTAGCGGGTTCAGAAATGAGCAGTTCTTC. It yields the protein CASSQDPAGQLGTSGFRNEQFF.

A single count supports this clone. The J gene is TRBJ1-2, the V gene TRBV7-9, with D possibly being TRBD1 (5 bases). Trimming left V 6 bases short and J 8 bases short, with 13 bases between. This CDR3 spans 12 amino acids. Germline lookup yields CDR1 SEHNR and CDR2 FQNEAQ (reference sequence). Here the CDR3 DNA reads TGTGCCAGCAGTCTCGACTGGGGCGGCTACACCTTC. Amino acids: CASSLDWGGYTF.

This clone was recorded once. This rearrangement joins TRBV29-1 to TRBJ1-1, with D uncertain. Trimming took 4 bases from V and 1 from J, leaving 7 bases between them. The CDR3 has 12 residues. Germline V gene lookup returns CDR1 SQVTM and CDR2 ANQGSEA. Written as DNA, the CDR3 is TGCAGCGTTGCCCGCGGGAACACTGAAGCTTTCTTT. Its protein is CSVARGNTEAFF.

The V gene is TRBV5-1, the J gene TRBJ2-6, with D perhaps TRBD1 (5 bases). The CDR3 is 16 amino acids. Trimming left V 4 bases short and J 0 bases short, with 11 bases between. CDR1 SGHRS and CDR2 YFSETQ come from the germline V gene. In DNA form, the CDR3 reads TGCGCCAGCAGCCAGAAACAGGTCTCTGGGGCCAACGTCCTGACTTTC. It is translated as CASSQKQVSGANVLTF.

The chain couples TRBV28 to TRBJ2-3; 8 nucleotides align to TRBD1. The germline gives CDR1 MDHEN, CDR2 SYDVKM. V gave up 3 bases and J gave up 4 bases; unmatched junction bases: 12. The CDR3 contains 17 residues. The CDR3 sequence is CASSFPGTGLTADTQYF. In DNA form, the CDR3 reads TGTGCCAGCAGTTTCCCCGGGACAGGATTGACGGCAGATACGCAGTATTTT.

The chain has TRBV30 and TRBJ2-1; 9 bases align to TRBD1. In germline, CDR1 is GTSNPN, CDR2 SVGIG (reference sequence). The CDR3 spans 15 residues. V shed 5 bases, J shed 9 bases, and the junction held 14 bases outside the gene matches. CDR3 DNA: TGTGCCTGGCGTCCCCCCACCGGGACAGGGACTGAGCAGTTCTTC. It encodes CAWRPPTGTGTEQFF.

This rearrangement joins TRBV27 to TRBJ2-7, with TRBD1 matching over 10 bases. Germline CDR1 and CDR2: MNHEY and SMNVEV (reference sequence). The CDR3 contains 14 residues. Trimming cost V 6 bases and J 4 bases; bases outside gene matches: 6. The CDR3 coding sequence is TGTGCCAGCAGCCAAAGGACAGGGGGATACGAGCAGTACTTC. This sequence encodes CASSQRTGGYEQYF.

The chain has TRBV27 and TRBJ1-2; D is unresolved. V dropped 8 bases and J dropped 5 bases, with 21 bases sitting between them. The CDR3 totals 15 residues. The germline CDR1 and CDR2 sequences are MNHEY and SMNVEV (reference sequence). In DNA form, the CDR3 reads TGTGCCAGCCGTAAAGCCCCGGGAGGAGGGTATGGCTACACCTTC. Residues: CASRKAPGGGYGYTF.

The chain combines TRBV27 with TRBJ1-5; D is unclear. Trimming left V 0 bases short and J 0 bases short, with 12 bases between. This CDR3 comprises 17 residues. Germline loops: CDR1 MNHEY, CDR2 SMNVEV (reference sequence). The CDR3 loop reads CASSLSFVAHSNQPQHF. CDR3 nucleotides: TGTGCCAGCAGTTTATCGTTTGTAGCTCATAGCAATCAGCCCCAGCATTTT.

The chain has TRBV4-3 and TRBJ2-1; 8 positions agree with TRBD2. After removal of 0 bases from V and 13 bases from J, the junction contained 11 bases not matched to a gene. Looked up from germline, CDR1 is LGHNA and CDR2 is YSLEER. The CDR3 extends over 15 amino acids. CDR3 coding DNA: TGCGCCAGCAGCCAAGACGGGACGGGAGGGCGTATTCAGTTCTTC. Amino acid sequence: CASSQDGTGGRIQFF.

The chain has TRBV4-2 and TRBJ2-3, with TRBD2 matching 7 bases. The CDR3 sequence is 17 residues long. The trim removed 4 bases at V and 3 bases at J, leaving 13 bases unmatched. Germline V gene lookup returns CDR1 LGHNA and CDR2 YNFKEQ. CDR3 region: CASSLQGGVGMTDTQYF. CDR3 DNA sequence: TGTGCCAGCAGCCTCCAGGGAGGGGTGGGGATGACAGATACGCAGTATTTT.

The J gene is TRBJ2-1, the V gene TRBV19, with 12 bases fitting TRBD2. The V gene's germline CDR1 is LNHDA and CDR2 SQIVND (reference sequence). This CDR3 has 18 residues. With 7 bases clipped from V and 7 bases from J, the junction kept 17 bases outside the gene matches. This CDR3 is CASKARVQTSGGRNEQFF. CDR3 nucleotides: TGTGCCAGTAAAGCCCGGGTCCAGACTAGCGGGGGTAGGAATGAGCAGTTCTTC.

The chain joins TRBV10-2 to TRBJ1-3; tentative D call: TRBD1 (5 bases). Trimming left V 2 bases short and J 3 bases short, with 11 bases between. Germline lookup yields CDR1 WSHSY and CDR2 SAAADI. This CDR3 has 15 residues. CDR3 sequence (DNA): TGCGCCAGCAGTGAGACAGGCATCGGTGGAAACACCATATATTTT. It yields the protein CASSETGIGGNTIYF.

This chain joins TRBV6-1 and TRBJ2-7, with D unresolved. The germline V and J ends were trimmed by 4 bases and 0 bases, with 16 bases remaining between them. The CDR3 is made up of 16 amino acids. Germline CDR1 reads MNHNS; CDR2 reads SASEGT. The CDR3 loop reads CASSVPSTEDSYEQYF. CDR3 nucleotides: TGTGCCAGCAGTGTTCCATCGACCGAAGACTCCTACGAGCAGTACTTC.

This chain uses TRBV6-1 with TRBJ2-7; maybe TRBD2 (6 bases). Trimming cost V 5 bases and J 7 bases, with 15 bases left between them. The CDR3 totals 13 residues. Germline-derived CDR1 and CDR2 are MNHNS and SASEGT. CDR3 in amino acids: CASSSNGRGEQYF. The CDR3 nucleotides read TGTGCCAGCAGTTCAAACGGTCGGGGGGAGCAGTACTTC.